The 5 T cell receptor beta chains below come from one sample, sequenced in a study. MiXCR, run by TCRdb on the 5' RACE reads, gives a single entry per CDR3 protein. The data contain tens of thousands of distinct CDR3 sequences, less than 35% of them singletons. The sequenced material came from memory CD4+ T cells sorted from a lymph node. Subset: memory CD4+ T cells, CD4+CD45RO+CD25-. These TCRs come from a female donor with breast cancer.

The V call is TRBV9, the J call TRBJ2-2; TRBD2 agrees at 7 bases. This CDR3 contains 15 residues. In germline, CDR1 is SGDLS, CDR2 YYNGEE. V shed 0 bases and J 4 bases; nucleotides not matched to a gene: 3. CDR3 loop: CASSVERLATGELFF. CDR3 bases: TGTGCCAGCAGCGTAGAAAGACTAGCCACCGGGGAGCTGTTTTTT.

This clonotype has just a few counts. The chain carries TRBV29-1 and TRBJ2-1, with D perhaps matching TRBD2 (6 bases). Trimming shortened V by 1 base and J by 5 bases, and 9 bases separated the two germline ends. Germline V CDR1 and CDR2: SQVTM, ANQGSEA. This CDR3 has 13 amino acids. The CDR3 bases are TGCAGCGTTGAAGGGACTATCCACAATGAGCAGTTCTTC. Protein product: CSVEGTIHNEQFF.

This clonotype was observed a few times. The chain employs TRBV20-1 and TRBJ1-4; D may be TRBD1 (5 bases). The V and J ends lost 1 base and 5 bases respectively, with 8 bases between them. Germline-derived CDR1 and CDR2 are DFQATT and SNEGSKA (reference sequence). This CDR3 is 13 amino acids long. CDR3 sequence (DNA): TGCAGTGCTAGAGGGCAGGGAAATGAAAAACTGTTTTTT. It is translated as CSARGQGNEKLFF.

CDR3 DNA: TGTGCCAGCAGCACATCCCCGGGACCCCTGTGGGAGCAGTACTTC. Translated: CASSTSPGPLWEQYF. The chain has TRBV7-2 and TRBJ2-7; possibly TRBD1 or TRBD2 for D (5 bases each). Germline CDR1 reads SGHTA; CDR2 reads FQGNSA. The CDR3 runs to 15 residues. V was trimmed by 5 bases and J by 7 bases, leaving 21 bases between them.

The J gene is TRBJ1-4, the V gene TRBV27; D not certain. The V and J ends lost 4 bases and 7 bases respectively, with 4 bases between them. CDR3 length: 11 amino acids. The germline V gene has CDR1 MNHEY and CDR2 SMNVEV (reference sequence). The CDR3 spells CASSYGEKLFF. The CDR3 DNA sequence: TGTGCCAGCAGTTATGGTGAAAAACTGTTTTTT.